This TCR beta chain was retrieved from a study of blood T cell repertoires in COVID-19. Study-level background: Sites in the United States, Italy and Spain provided acute and convalescent COVID-19 samples.

Adults between roughly 18 and 95 years of age took part from 20 to 25 US areas. Participant reports of clinical history set cohort assignment. The CDR3 runs to 16 residues. Germline loops: CDR1 MDHEN, CDR2 SYDVKM. V dropped 6 bases and J dropped 1 base, with 16 bases sitting between them. Data came from immunoSEQ multiplex PCR; TCRdb stores just in-frame clones and leaves some out. The sample contains about 330,000 clones, more than 75% of which appear only once. This sequence joins TRBV28 and TRBJ2-1; tentatively, D is TRBD2 (6 bases). The origin of this receptor is a woman in her thirties who had recovered from COVID-19. Material for sequencing was PBMCs or T cells enriched from blood (not recorded which). The chain's CDR3 is CASSSTLALSYNEQFF. CDR3 DNA sequence: TGTGCCAGCAGCTCGACACTAGCCCTTTCCTACAATGAGCAGTTCTTC.